The 2 T cell receptor beta chains below were found in one sample sequenced in a study of cytomegalovirus exposure and HLA in healthy donors. Primers for the PCR totalled 60 Vbeta and 13 Jbeta. TCRdb's table, derived via immunoSEQ multiplex PCR, lists solely in-frame clones and lacks some. In the table there are about 140,000 clones, about 70% of which are singletons. Sequenced sample: PBMCs. Receptor source: a woman aged 40-49 years in good health and CMV-seronegative.

The genes are TRBV6-1 and TRBJ2-1; 7 bases fit TRBD2. The CDR3 has 15 amino acids. Trimming at V came to 2 bases and at J to 3 bases, leaving 4 bases not matched to a gene. The germline CDR1 and CDR2 sequences are MNHNS and SASEGT. In DNA form, the CDR3 reads TGTGCCAGCAGTGAAAATGGGGACTACTACAATGAGCAGTTCTTC. Amino acids: CASSENGDYYNEQFF.

The chain recombines TRBV5-4 with TRBJ2-3, with D maybe TRBD2 (8 bases). CDR1 and CDR2 from the germline V gene are SGHNT and YYREEE (reference sequence). V lost 0 bases and J 9 bases, leaving 20 bases between the germline ends. CDR3 length: 16 residues. CDR3 DNA: TGTGCCAGCAGCTTGGGGGTCGGGGCGGGGGGACAGACGCAGTATTTT. Translating gives CASSLGVGAGGQTQYF.